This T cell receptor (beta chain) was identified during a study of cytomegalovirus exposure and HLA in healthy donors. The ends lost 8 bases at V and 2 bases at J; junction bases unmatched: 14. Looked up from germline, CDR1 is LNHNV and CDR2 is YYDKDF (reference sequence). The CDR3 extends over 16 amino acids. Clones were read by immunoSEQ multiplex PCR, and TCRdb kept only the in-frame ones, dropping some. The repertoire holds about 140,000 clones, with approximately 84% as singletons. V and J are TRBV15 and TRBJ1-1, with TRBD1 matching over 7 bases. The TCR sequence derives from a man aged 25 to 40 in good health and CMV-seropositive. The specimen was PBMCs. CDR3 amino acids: CATRGTESKFNTEAFF. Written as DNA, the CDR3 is TGTGCCACCCGAGGGACAGAAAGCAAGTTCAACACTGAAGCTTTCTTT.